This entry lists 14 T cell receptor beta chains sequenced from one sample in a study of vaccination and CD4 T cells after COVID-19. These receptors have no identified antigens. Sample treatment: approximately 10-day PBMC culture with coronavirus spike peptide pools or control peptides (ViraFEST assay). Cultured CD4+ T cells had their DNA profiled by the Oncomine TCR Beta short-read assay. TCRdb re-derived calls from the PCR reads in MiXCR, one entry per CDR3 protein. The sample consists of 5,000 or so distinct CDR3 sequences, around 50% of them appearing once. The specimen sequenced was CD4+ T cells from blood, cultured in vitro. The receptors were sampled from a human donor who had recovered from COVID-19.

The chain uses TRBV30 and TRBJ1-2; the D is unclear. This CDR3 contains 13 residues. V dropped 2 bases and J dropped 2 bases, with 9 bases sitting between them. Germline loops: CDR1 GTSNPN, CDR2 SVGIG (reference sequence). The CDR3 is CAWSPNRNYGYTF. The CDR3 DNA reads as TGTGCCTGGAGTCCCAATCGGAACTATGGCTACACCTTC. Drawing the rest from reference TRBV30 and TRBJ1-2, the complete variable domain is SQTIHQWPATLVQPVGSPLSLECTVEGTSNPNLYWYRQAAGRGLQLLFYSVGIGQISSEVPQNLSASRPQDRQFILSSKKLLLSDSGFYLCAWSPNRNYGYTFGSGTRLTVV.

This chain joins TRBV20-1 and TRBJ1-5; D call uncertain. Deletions cut 5 bases from V and 3 bases from J, with 11 bases between. CDR3 length equals 13 residues. CDR1 is DFQATT and CDR2 is SNEGSKA in the germline V gene (reference sequence). CDR3 region: CSAPPDLNQPQHF. In DNA form, the CDR3 reads TGCAGTGCTCCACCCGACCTCAATCAGCCCCAGCATTTT.

The chain is built from TRBV7-2 and TRBJ1-2; D possibly corresponds to TRBD1 (5 bases). Germline lookup yields CDR1 SGHTA and CDR2 FQGNSA. The V gene lost 5 bases and the J gene lost 8 bases, with 18 bases spanning the gap. This CDR3 has 14 amino acids. CDR3 DNA: TGTGCCAGCAGCCGGGGGACCGAACGAGGGGGCTACACCTTC. This sequence encodes CASSRGTERGGYTF.

The gene calls are TRBV20-1 and TRBJ2-6, with unresolved D. This CDR3 region has 14 residues. Between the trimmed V and J ends, which lost 3 bases and 0 bases, there was a span of 6 bases. Germline CDR1 reads DFQATT; CDR2 reads SNEGSKA (reference sequence). CDR3 amino acids: CSARSSSGANVLTF. The CDR3, as DNA: TGCAGTGCTAGGTCAAGCTCTGGGGCCAACGTCCTGACTTTC.

This clonotype was detected a few times. The chain carries TRBV7-3 and TRBJ1-2; a possible D gene is TRBD1 (6 bases). This CDR3 is built from 14 residues. Germline CDR1 and CDR2: SGHTA and FQGTGA. V gave up 5 bases and J gave up 8 bases, with 18 bases separating them. For the CDR3, the DNA is TGTGCCAGCAGCCTGACAGGCCTAGCGGGGGGCTACACCTTC. Translated, it gives CASSLTGLAGGYTF.

The J gene is TRBJ1-2, the V gene TRBV20-1, with D perhaps matching TRBD1 (5 bases). Germline assignment: CDR1 DFQATT and CDR2 SNEGSKA (reference sequence). The CDR3 is made up of 13 amino acids. Trimming left V 2 bases short and J 3 bases short, with 10 bases between. The DNA for the CDR3 is TGCAGTGCTAGATTCGGGGGGGACTATGGCTACACCTTC. As protein: CSARFGGDYGYTF.

The CDR3: CSASSRGDRGYTF. CDR3 DNA: TGCAGTGCTAGTAGTAGGGGGGATAGAGGCTACACCTTC. The rearrangement joins TRBV20-1 to TRBJ1-2, with TRBD1 as a possible D gene (6 bases). Trimming stripped 3 bases from V and 8 bases from J, with 16 bases between. Germline lookup yields CDR1 DFQATT and CDR2 SNEGSKA (reference sequence). The CDR3 has 13 residues.

This clonotype was observed once. This chain joins TRBV6-2 or TRBV6-3 and TRBJ2-7, with 7 bases identical to TRBD2. This CDR3 comprises 15 residues. Per the germline V gene, CDR1 is MNHEY and CDR2 is SVGEGT. Trimming at V came to 5 bases and at J to 1 base, leaving 8 bases not matched to a gene. The CDR3 DNA follows: TGTGCCAGCAGTCCCCCGGGGAGGGGTTCCTACGAGCAGTACTTC. Translation gives CASSPPGRGSYEQYF.

This sequence joins TRBV28 and TRBJ1-2, with 8 bases identical to TRBD1. The trim removed 7 bases at V and 7 bases at J, leaving 8 bases unmatched. The CDR3 totals 13 residues. Germline V gene sequence: CDR1 MDHEN, CDR2 SYDVKM. The DNA of the CDR3 is TGTGCCAGCACCCCGACAGGGGTCGGTGGCTACACCTTC. Translated, it gives CASTPTGVGGYTF.

This clonotype has just a few counts. The chain employs TRBV20-1 and TRBJ1-5; possibly TRBD1 for D (5 bases). The V gene's germline CDR1 is DFQATT and CDR2 SNEGSKA (reference sequence). V gave up 5 bases and J gave up 0 bases, with 8 bases separating them. The CDR3 is 13 amino acids. CDR3 bases: TGCAGTGCTGGGACGTATAGCAATCAGCCCCAGCATTTT. This codes for CSAGTYSNQPQHF.

This clonotype occurred once. CDR3 protein: CSARVIRDREYEQYF. The DNA for the CDR3 is TGCAGTGCTAGAGTCATCCGGGACAGGGAATACGAGCAGTACTTC. V usage is TRBV20-1 and J usage is TRBJ2-7; 9 nucleotides match TRBD1. The CDR3 is 15 amino acids. V gave up 1 base and J gave up 4 bases; unmatched junction bases: 8. The germline gives CDR1 DFQATT, CDR2 SNEGSKA (reference sequence).

The genes are TRBV7-9 and TRBJ2-7; 9 bases map to TRBD1. CDR1 is SEHNR, CDR2 FQNEAQ, per germline (reference sequence). The CDR3 extends over 15 amino acids. V lost 1 base, J lost 4 bases, and 5 bases stayed unmatched. The CDR3 nucleotides are TGTGCCAGCAGCTTAGACCCACAGGGGGCGTACGAGCAGTACTTC. Translating gives CASSLDPQGAYEQYF.

This clonotype was seen a handful of times. The chain carries TRBV10-3 and TRBJ2-3, with TRBD2 identical over 8 bases. This CDR3 has 14 amino acids. Germline loops: CDR1 ENHRY, CDR2 SYGVKD. V was pared by 7 bases and J by 2 bases, with 5 bases of the junction left unmatched. The CDR3 coding sequence is TGTGCCATCAACGGGGGGGGCTACACAGATACGCAGTATTTT. This codes for CAINGGGYTDTQYF.

The chain uses TRBV15 and TRBJ2-1; unclear D gene. Trimming took off 1 base at V and 16 bases at J, with 17 bases between the two ends. The germline V gene has CDR1 LNHNV and CDR2 YYDKDF (reference sequence). This CDR3 comprises 13 residues. CDR3 sequence reads: CATSRGGASVYFF. CDR3 coding DNA: TGTGCCACCAGCAGAGGCGGCGCTAGTGTTTATTTCTTC.